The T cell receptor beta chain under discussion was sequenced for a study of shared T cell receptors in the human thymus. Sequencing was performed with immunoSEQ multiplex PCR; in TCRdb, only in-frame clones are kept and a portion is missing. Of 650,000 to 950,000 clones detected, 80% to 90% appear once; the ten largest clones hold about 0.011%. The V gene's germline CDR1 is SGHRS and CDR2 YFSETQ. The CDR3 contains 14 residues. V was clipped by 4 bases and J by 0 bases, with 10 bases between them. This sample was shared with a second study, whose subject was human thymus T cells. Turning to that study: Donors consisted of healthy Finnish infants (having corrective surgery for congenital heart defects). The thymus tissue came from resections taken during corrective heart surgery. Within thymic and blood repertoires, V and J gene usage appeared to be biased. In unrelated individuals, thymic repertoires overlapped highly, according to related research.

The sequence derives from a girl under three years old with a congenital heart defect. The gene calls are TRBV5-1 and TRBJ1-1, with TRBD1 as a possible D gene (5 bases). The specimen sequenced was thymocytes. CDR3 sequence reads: CASSPDILNTEAFF. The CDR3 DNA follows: TGCGCCAGCAGCCCGGACATATTGAACACTGAAGCTTTCTTT.